These 18 T cell receptor beta chains were all obtained from the same sample, sequenced in a study of blood T cell repertoires in COVID-19. TCRdb's table, derived via immunoSEQ multiplex PCR, lists solely in-frame clones and lacks some. This sample yields some 250,000 clones, of which 80% to 85% are seen a single time; around 4% belongs to the top ten. Sequences were obtained from peripheral blood. Receptors originate from a man in his fifties with active or convalescent COVID-19.

The V call is TRBV10-3, the J call TRBJ1-5; D not certain. The CDR3 consists of 15 residues. Germline assignment: CDR1 ENHRY and CDR2 SYGVKD. Trimming took 2 bases from V and 2 from J, leaving 10 bases between them. The CDR3 nucleotides read TGTGCCATCAGTGAGAATACCGGAGGCAATCAGCCCCAGCATTTT. This translates into CAISENTGGNQPQHF.

This chain links TRBV15 with TRBJ1-3; D is unresolved. Between the trimmed V and J ends, which lost 0 bases and 0 bases, there was a span of 9 bases. This CDR3 has 16 amino acids. From germline, CDR1 is LNHNV and CDR2 YYDKDF (reference sequence). The CDR3 DNA reads as TGTGCCACCAGCAGAGAGAGAATCGGCTCTGGAAACACCATATATTTT. Translating gives CATSRERIGSGNTIYF.

The gene calls are TRBV5-4 and TRBJ2-3; D call uncertain. This CDR3 region has 15 residues. Germline V gene data show CDR1 as SGHNT and CDR2 as YYREEE (reference sequence). The V end was cut by 0 bases, the J end by 3 bases, with 11 bases between. The CDR3 coding sequence is TGTGCCAGCAGCTTGGCCGCGAGAGATACAGATACGCAGTATTTT. Its translation is CASSLAARDTDTQYF.

This clone occurred once. This chain uses TRBV7-9 with TRBJ2-5, with TRBD2 identical over 14 bases. V was clipped by 5 bases and J by 2 bases; unmatched bases: 7. Germline CDR1 reads SEHNR; CDR2 reads FQNEAQ (reference sequence). The CDR3 contains 17 residues. CDR3 sequence reads: CASSAHRLAGGQETQYF. In DNA, the CDR3 is TGTGCCAGCAGCGCTCACAGACTAGCGGGGGGGCAAGAGACCCAGTACTTC. Full variable domain (outside the CDR3, taken from reference TRBV7-9 and TRBJ2-5): DTGVSQNPRHKITKRGQNVTFRCDPISEHNRLYWYRQTLGQGPEFLTYFQNEAQLEKSRLLSDRFSAERPKGSFSTLEIQRTEQGDSAMYLCASSAHRLAGGQETQYFGPGTRLLVL.

V and J are TRBV7-6 and TRBJ2-2; TRBD1 agrees at 7 bases. The CDR3 length is 15 residues. Germline V gene data show CDR1 as SGHVS and CDR2 as FNYEAQ. V lost 5 bases and J lost 4; bases outside the gene matches: 7. CDR3 in amino acids: CASSPLRTGTGELFF. CDR3 nucleotide sequence: TGTGCCAGCAGCCCCCTTCGGACAGGCACCGGGGAGCTGTTTTTT.

This CDR3 reads CASTASGRHNEQFF. The CDR3 DNA is TGTGCCAGCACGGCTAGCGGAAGGCACAATGAGCAGTTCTTC. The rearrangement uses TRBV11-1 and TRBJ2-1; 7 nucleotides match TRBD2. This CDR3 has 14 amino acids. The germline CDR1 and CDR2 sequences are SGHAT and FQDESV (reference sequence). V gave up 7 bases and J gave up 5 bases; unmatched junction bases: 8.

The chain joins TRBV30 to TRBJ1-2, with a weak D call TRBD1 (5 bases). Germline V gives CDR1 GTSNPN, CDR2 SVGIG (reference sequence). This CDR3 contains 13 residues. V was cut by 3 bases and J by 0 bases, with 8 bases left in between. CDR3 protein: CAWSPRANYGYTF. Written as DNA, the CDR3 is TGTGCCTGGAGCCCCAGGGCTAACTATGGCTACACCTTC.

The rearrangement uses TRBV9 and TRBJ2-1; TRBD2 matches at 8 bases. The junction had 5 bases not matched to a gene; V was cut back by 2 bases and J by 4 bases. The germline gives CDR1 SGDLS, CDR2 YYNGEE. CDR3 size: 15 residues. The CDR3 DNA reads TGTGCCAGCAGCGTTTTAATAGCGGGGTACAATGAGCAGTTCTTC. As protein: CASSVLIAGYNEQFF. Full variable domain (remainder filled in from reference TRBV9 and TRBJ2-1): DSGVTQTPKHLITATGQRVTLRCSPRSGDLSVYWYQQSLDQGLQFLIQYYNGEERAKGNILERFSAQQFPDLHSELNLSSLELGDSALYFCASSVLIAGYNEQFFGPGTRLTVL.

This clone was seen a handful of times. The chain joins TRBV19 to TRBJ1-1, with 7 positions matching TRBD1. The trim removed 2 bases at V and 3 bases at J, leaving 21 bases unmatched. The CDR3 runs 20 residues. Germline CDR1 is LNHDA and CDR2 is SQIVND (reference sequence). CDR3 in amino acids: CASSIFKPATGNHRDTEAFF. CDR3 coding DNA: TGTGCCAGTAGTATATTTAAGCCCGCGACAGGGAATCATAGGGACACTGAAGCTTTCTTT.

The rearrangement links TRBV30 to TRBJ2-3; 13 nucleotides match TRBD2. CDR3 length equals 16 residues. Looked up from germline, CDR1 is GTSNPN and CDR2 is SVGIG (reference sequence). V was clipped by 0 bases and J by 4 bases; unmatched bases: 4. The CDR3: CAWSVAGTSGADTQYF. In DNA, the CDR3 is TGTGCCTGGAGTGTAGCCGGGACTAGCGGGGCAGATACGCAGTATTTT.

The chain recombines TRBV6-4 with TRBJ1-6, with TRBD1 as a possible D gene (5 bases). The CDR3 spans 14 residues. Germline V gene lookup returns CDR1 MRHNA and CDR2 SNTAGT. V shed 6 bases and J shed 9 bases, with 15 bases lying between them. CDR3 amino acids: CASSQDSASSPLHF. In nucleotides, the CDR3 is TGTGCCAGCAGCCAAGACAGCGCAAGTTCACCCCTCCACTTT.

The V gene is TRBV9, the J gene TRBJ1-4; D perhaps matches TRBD1 (6 bases). The CDR3 is made up of 14 amino acids. The V and J ends lost 3 bases and 12 bases respectively, with 18 bases between them. The germline gives CDR1 SGDLS, CDR2 YYNGEE. The CDR3: CASSGGPQGRELFF. CDR3 coding DNA: TGTGCCAGCAGCGGGGGGCCTCAGGGACGGGAACTGTTTTTT. Supplemented by reference TRBV9 and TRBJ1-4, the full variable domain reads DSGVTQTPKHLITATGQRVTLRCSPRSGDLSVYWYQQSLDQGLQFLIQYYNGEERAKGNILERFSAQQFPDLHSELNLSSLELGDSALYFCASSGGPQGRELFFGSGTQLSVL.

The chain is built from TRBV28 and TRBJ1-1; no clear D gene. The CDR3 is 12 residues long. Germline CDR1 and CDR2: MDHEN and SYDVKM. V lost 3 bases to trimming and J lost 8 bases, with 10 bases between them. The CDR3 reads CASSLEGAEAFF. CDR3 DNA sequence: TGTGCCAGCAGTTTGGAGGGAGCAGAAGCTTTCTTT.

The rearrangement uses TRBV5-4 and TRBJ1-1; D remains unclear. CDR3 size: 15 residues. Germline CDR1 and CDR2: SGHNT and YYREEE (reference sequence). Trimming cost V 0 bases and J 4 bases, with 13 bases left between them. The CDR3 reads CASSLGGPGVTEAFF. In DNA, the CDR3 is TGTGCCAGCAGCTTGGGTGGTCCGGGTGTCACTGAAGCTTTCTTT.

The chain carries TRBV7-9 and TRBJ1-4, with TRBD1 as a possible D gene (5 bases). V lost 1 base to trimming and J lost 8 bases, with 11 bases between them. This CDR3 has 14 residues. From germline, CDR1 is SEHNR and CDR2 FQNEAQ (reference sequence). The CDR3 sequence: CASSLGGGREKLFF. The CDR3 coding sequence is TGTGCCAGCAGCTTAGGGGGCGGAAGAGAAAAACTGTTTTTT.

The chain employs TRBV7-6 and TRBJ2-3, with 15 nucleotides matching TRBD2. This CDR3 spans 19 amino acids. CDR1 is SGHVS, CDR2 FNYEAQ, per germline. Trimming removed 5 bases from V and 1 base from J; junction bases left unmatched: 10. CDR3 in DNA: TGTGCCAGCAGCCCAGGGACTGGGACTAGCGGGGGGCGCACAGATACGCAGTATTTT. Its translation is CASSPGTGTSGGRTDTQYF.

V usage is TRBV5-5 and J usage is TRBJ2-5; 7 positions agree with TRBD1. This CDR3 comprises 14 residues. The germline V gene encodes CDR1 SGHKS and CDR2 YYEKEE (reference sequence). The J segment lost 3 bases and the V segment lost 0 bases, leaving 2 bases of the junction unmatched. The CDR3 DNA sequence: TGTGCCAGCAGCTTGGTAGGACAGGAAGAGACCCAGTACTTC. Residues: CASSLVGQEETQYF.

The V and J genes are TRBV9 and TRBJ2-3; D is uncertain. Germline loops: CDR1 SGDLS, CDR2 YYNGEE. The CDR3 covers 14 residues. V lost 0 bases and J 4 bases, leaving 9 bases between the germline ends. CDR3 DNA: TGTGCCAGCAGCGTAGTAGAATTGGCAGATACGCAGTATTTT. Residues: CASSVVELADTQYF.